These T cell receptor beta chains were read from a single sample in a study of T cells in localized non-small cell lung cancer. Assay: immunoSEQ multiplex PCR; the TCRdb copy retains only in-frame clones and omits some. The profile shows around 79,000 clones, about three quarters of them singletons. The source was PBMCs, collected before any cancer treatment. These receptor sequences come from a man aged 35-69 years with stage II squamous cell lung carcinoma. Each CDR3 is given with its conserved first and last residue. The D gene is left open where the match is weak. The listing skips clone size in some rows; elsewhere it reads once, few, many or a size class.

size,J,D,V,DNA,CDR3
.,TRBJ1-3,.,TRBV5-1,TGCGCCAGCAGCTCTTCAAGGACGGGGTCTGGAAACACCATATATTTT,CASSSSRTGSGNTIYF
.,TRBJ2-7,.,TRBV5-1,TGTGCCAGCAGCTCAACGTCCATATACGAGCAGTACTTC,CASSSTSIYEQYF
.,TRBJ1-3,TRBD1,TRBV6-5,TGTGCCAGCAGACTACTCGGGACAGGGACGGACACCATATATTTT,CASRLLGTGTDTIYF
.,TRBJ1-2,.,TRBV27,TGTGCCAGCAGTCCTCTAGTGGGAGACGGCTACACCTTC,CASSPLVGDGYTF
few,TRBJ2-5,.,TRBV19,TGTGCCAGTAGTAATGGGGGGACTCAAGAGACCCAGTACTTC,CASSNGGTQETQYF
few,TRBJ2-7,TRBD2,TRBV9,TGTGCCAGCAGCCCAGGGGTAGCGGGAGCGGAGGAGCAGTACTTC,CASSPGVAGAEEQYF
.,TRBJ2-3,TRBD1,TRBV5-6,TGTGCCAGCAGCACCCCGGGACAGGGGAAGACAGATACGCAGTATTTT,CASSTPGQGKTDTQYF
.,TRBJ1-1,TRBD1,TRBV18,TGTGCCAGCTCACCGGACAGGCTGAACACTGAAGCTTTCTTT,CASSPDRLNTEAFF
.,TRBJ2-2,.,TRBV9,TGTGCCAGCAGCCTGGAAGTTCTGAACACCGGGGAGCTGTTTTTT,CASSLEVLNTGELFF
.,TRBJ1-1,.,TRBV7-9,TGTGCCAGCGGAGTAGGGGACACTGAAGCTTTCTTT,CASGVGDTEAFF
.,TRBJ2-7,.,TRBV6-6,TGTGCCAGCAGTTACGACGGCAGGGCCCACGAGCAGTACTTC,CASSYDGRAHEQYF
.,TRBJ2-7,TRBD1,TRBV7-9,TGTGCCAGCAGGGACGGACAGGGAAAACCCTACGAGCAGTACTTC,CASRDGQGKPYEQYF
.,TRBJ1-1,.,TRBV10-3,TGTGCCTCGACTGGACAGATGAACACTGAAGCTTTCTTT,CASTGQMNTEAFF
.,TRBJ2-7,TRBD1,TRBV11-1,TGTGCCAGCAGCCTGGAACAGGGGAAGTTAAACGAGCAGTACTTC,CASSLEQGKLNEQYF
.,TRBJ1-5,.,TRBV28,TGTGCCAGCAGTTTTTTCGTTGGGGGGCGCAGTCAGCCCCAGCATTTT,CASSFFVGGRSQPQHF
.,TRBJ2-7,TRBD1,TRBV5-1,TGCGCCAGCAGCCCTTCCGGGACAGGGACCTACGAGCAGTACTTC,CASSPSGTGTYEQYF
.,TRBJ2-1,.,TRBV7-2,TGTGCCAGCAGCACGGGACGAACTAGCTCCTACAATGAGCAGTTCTTC,CASSTGRTSSYNEQFF
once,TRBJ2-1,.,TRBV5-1,TGCGCCAGCAGCTTGGCTGGGCTTACTTTGGATGAGCAGTTCTTC,CASSLAGLTLDEQFF
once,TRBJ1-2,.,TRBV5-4,TGTGCCAGCAATACCCTATTGGACTATGGCTACACCTTC,CASNTLLDYGYTF
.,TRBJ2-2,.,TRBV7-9,TGTGCCAGCAGCTTAGTATCCGGACAAATCGCCGGGGAGCTGTTTTTT,CASSLVSGQIAGELFF
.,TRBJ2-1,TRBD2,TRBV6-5,TGTGCCAGCAGCCAGACTAGCGGGAGACGGAATGAGCAGTTCTTC,CASSQTSGRRNEQFF
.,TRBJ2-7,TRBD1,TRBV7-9,TGTGCCAGCAGCTTAGGTTGGGACAGGGGATTGAGCGAGCAGTACTTC,CASSLGWDRGLSEQYF
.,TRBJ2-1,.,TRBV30,TGTGCCTGGAGCCAAGGGACCGCGGTTCGGGGTGAGCAGTTCTTC,CAWSQGTAVRGEQFF
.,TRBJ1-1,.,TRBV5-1,TGCGCCAGCAGCCCCCCGGACACTGAAGCTTTCTTT,CASSPPDTEAFF
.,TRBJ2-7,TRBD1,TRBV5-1,TGCGCCAGCAGCTTGGCGTCAGGGGGCTTCTACGAGCAGTACTTC,CASSLASGGFYEQYF
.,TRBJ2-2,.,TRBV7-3,TGTGCCAGCAGCTTAGAGGGGGTCACCGGGGAGCTGTTTTTT,CASSLEGVTGELFF
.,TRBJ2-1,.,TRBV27,TGTGCCAGCAGTTTAGCCCCTTCCCTAGAGCAGTTCTTC,CASSLAPSLEQFF
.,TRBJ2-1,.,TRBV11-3,TGTGCCAGCAGCCCCGGGGTGTACAATGAGCAGTTCTTC,CASSPGVYNEQFF
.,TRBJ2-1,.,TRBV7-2,TGTGCCAGCAGCTTAGATTCCAGTCGCGATGAGCAGTTCTTC,CASSLDSSRDEQFF
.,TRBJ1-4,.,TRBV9,TGTGCCAGCAGCGTGTCCGGGGGAGAGTGGGAAAAACTGTTTTTT,CASSVSGGEWEKLFF
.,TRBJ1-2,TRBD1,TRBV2,TGTGCCAGCATCCCCCCGGGACAGGGGGCAGATGGCTACACCTTC,CASIPPGQGADGYTF
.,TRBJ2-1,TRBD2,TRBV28,TGTGCCAGCCCCCCGAGCGGGAGATACAATGAGCAGTTCTTC,CASPPSGRYNEQFF
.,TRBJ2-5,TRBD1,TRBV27,TGTGCCAGCAGTCGACTGGGACAGGGGAGAGAGACCCAGTACTTC,CASSRLGQGRETQYF
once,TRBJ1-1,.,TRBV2,TGTGCCAGCAGTGAACCCAGGTTAAACACTGAAGCTTTCTTT,CASSEPRLNTEAFF
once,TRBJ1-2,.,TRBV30,TGTGCCTGGAGCCCCTCGGGAAAAAGCGGCTACACCTTC,CAWSPSGKSGYTF
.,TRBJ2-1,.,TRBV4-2,TGTGCCAGCAAGGAGGAACACCAAAGCTCCTACAATGAGCAGTTCTTC,CASKEEHQSSYNEQFF
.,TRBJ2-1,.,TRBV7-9,TGTGCCAGCAGCACCTCCTCGGACCAATCCCCCGCCAGGCAGTTCTTC,CASSTSSDQSPARQFF